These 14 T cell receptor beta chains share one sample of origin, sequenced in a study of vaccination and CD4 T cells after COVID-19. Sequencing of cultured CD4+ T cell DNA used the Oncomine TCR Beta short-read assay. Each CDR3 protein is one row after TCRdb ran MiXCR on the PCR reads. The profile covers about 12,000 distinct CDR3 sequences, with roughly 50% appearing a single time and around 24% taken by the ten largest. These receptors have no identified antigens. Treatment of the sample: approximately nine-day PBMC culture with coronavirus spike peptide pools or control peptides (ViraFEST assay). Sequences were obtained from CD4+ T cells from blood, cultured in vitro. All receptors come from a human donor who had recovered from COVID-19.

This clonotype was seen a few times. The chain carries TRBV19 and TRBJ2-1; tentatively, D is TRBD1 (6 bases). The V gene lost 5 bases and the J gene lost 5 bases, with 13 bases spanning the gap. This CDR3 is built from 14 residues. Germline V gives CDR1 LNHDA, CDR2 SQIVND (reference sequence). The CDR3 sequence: CASSATDSNNEQFF. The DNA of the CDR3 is TGTGCCAGTAGTGCAACGGACAGCAACAATGAGCAGTTCTTC.

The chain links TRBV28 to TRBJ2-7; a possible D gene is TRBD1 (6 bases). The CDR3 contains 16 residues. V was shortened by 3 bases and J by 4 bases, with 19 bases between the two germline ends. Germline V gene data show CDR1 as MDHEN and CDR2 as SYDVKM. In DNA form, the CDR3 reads TGTGCCAGCAGTTTCGGCAGGGGCAGGTATGGGTACGAGCAGTACTTC. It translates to CASSFGRGRYGYEQYF.

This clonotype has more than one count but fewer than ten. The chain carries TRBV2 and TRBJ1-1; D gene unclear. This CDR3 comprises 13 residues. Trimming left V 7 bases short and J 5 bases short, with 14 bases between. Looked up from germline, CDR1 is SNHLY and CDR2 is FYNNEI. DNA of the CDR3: TGTGCCAGCAAGGGAGACGGCCGGACTGAAGCTTTCTTT. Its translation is CASKGDGRTEAFF. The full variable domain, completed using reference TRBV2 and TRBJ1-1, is EPEVTQTPSHQVTQMGQEVILRCVPISNHLYFYWYRQILGQKVEFLVSFYNNEISEKSEIFDDQFSVERPDGSNFTLKIRSTKLEDSAMYFCASKGDGRTEAFFGQGTRLTVV.

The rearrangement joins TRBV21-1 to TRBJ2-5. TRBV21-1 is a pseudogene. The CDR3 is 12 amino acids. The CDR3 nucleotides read TGTGCCAGCAAAGTTGGGCAAGAGACCCAGTACTTC. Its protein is CASKVGQETQYF.

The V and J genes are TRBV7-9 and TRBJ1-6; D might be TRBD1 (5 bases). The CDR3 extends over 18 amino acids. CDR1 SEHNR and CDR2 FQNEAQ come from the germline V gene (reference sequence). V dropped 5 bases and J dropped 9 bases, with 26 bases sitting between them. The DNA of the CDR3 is TGTGCCAGCAGCCCAGCAGGGAGGGTCGTCGGGCAGCTTTCACCCCTCCACTTT. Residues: CASSPAGRVVGQLSPLHF.

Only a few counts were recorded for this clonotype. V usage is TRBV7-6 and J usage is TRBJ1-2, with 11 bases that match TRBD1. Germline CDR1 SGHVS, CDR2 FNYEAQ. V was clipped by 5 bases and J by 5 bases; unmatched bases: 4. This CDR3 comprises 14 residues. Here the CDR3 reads CASSPRDRGYGYTF. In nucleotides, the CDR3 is TGTGCCAGCAGCCCTAGGGACAGGGGGTATGGCTACACCTTC.

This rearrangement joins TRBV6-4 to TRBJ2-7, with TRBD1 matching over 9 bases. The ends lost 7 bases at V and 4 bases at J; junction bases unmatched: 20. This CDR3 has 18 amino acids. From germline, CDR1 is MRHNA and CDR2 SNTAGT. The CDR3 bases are TGTGCCAGCATTCAACCGGGACAGGGCCCAACTAAAGGATACGAGCAGTACTTC. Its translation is CASIQPGQGPTKGYEQYF.

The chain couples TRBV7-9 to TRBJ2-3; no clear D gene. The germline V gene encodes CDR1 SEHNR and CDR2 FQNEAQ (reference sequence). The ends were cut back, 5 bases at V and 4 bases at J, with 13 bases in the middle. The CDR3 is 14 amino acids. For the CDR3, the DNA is TGTGCCAGCAGCATGCGGCTAGATGCAGATACGCAGTATTTT. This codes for CASSMRLDADTQYF.

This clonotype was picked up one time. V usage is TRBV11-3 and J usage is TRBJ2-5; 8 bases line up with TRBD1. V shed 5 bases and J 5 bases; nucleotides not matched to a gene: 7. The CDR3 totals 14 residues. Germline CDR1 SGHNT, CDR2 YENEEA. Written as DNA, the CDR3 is TGTGCCAGCAGCCGGACAGGGAGCCGGGAGACCCAGTACTTC. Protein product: CASSRTGSRETQYF.

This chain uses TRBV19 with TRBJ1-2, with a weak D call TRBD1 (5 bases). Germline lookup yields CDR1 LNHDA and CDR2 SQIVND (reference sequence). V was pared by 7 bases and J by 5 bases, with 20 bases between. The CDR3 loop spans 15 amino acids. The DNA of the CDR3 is TGTGCCAGTACCCTAGAGTATGGGGCCGCGTATGGCTACACCTTC. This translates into CASTLEYGAAYGYTF.

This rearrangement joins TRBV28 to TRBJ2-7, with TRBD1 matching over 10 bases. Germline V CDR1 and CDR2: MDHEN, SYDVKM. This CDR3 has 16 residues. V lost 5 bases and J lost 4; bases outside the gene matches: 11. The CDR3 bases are TGTGCCAGCAGTCAAATGGGACAGGGGTTTGGTTACGAGCAGTACTTC. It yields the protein CASSQMGQGFGYEQYF.

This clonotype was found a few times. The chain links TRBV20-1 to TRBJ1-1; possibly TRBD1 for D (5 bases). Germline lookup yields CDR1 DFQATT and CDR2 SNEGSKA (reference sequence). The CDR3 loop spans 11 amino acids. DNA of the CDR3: TGCAGAAGTGCTGGGGGGACTGAAGCTTTCTTT. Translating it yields CRSAGGTEAFF.

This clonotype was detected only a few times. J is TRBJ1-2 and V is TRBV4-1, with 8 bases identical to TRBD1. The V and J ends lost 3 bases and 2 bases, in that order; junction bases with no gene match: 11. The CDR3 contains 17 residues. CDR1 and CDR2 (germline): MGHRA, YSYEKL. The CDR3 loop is CASSQKSTGQANYGYTF. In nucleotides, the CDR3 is TGCGCCAGCAGCCAGAAAAGCACGGGACAGGCAAACTATGGCTACACCTTC.

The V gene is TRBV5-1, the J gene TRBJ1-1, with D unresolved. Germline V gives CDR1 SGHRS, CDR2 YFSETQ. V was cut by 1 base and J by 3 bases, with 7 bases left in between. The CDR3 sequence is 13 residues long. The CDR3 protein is CASSLKLDTEAFF. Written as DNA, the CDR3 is TGCGCCAGCAGCTTGAAATTGGACACTGAAGCTTTCTTT.